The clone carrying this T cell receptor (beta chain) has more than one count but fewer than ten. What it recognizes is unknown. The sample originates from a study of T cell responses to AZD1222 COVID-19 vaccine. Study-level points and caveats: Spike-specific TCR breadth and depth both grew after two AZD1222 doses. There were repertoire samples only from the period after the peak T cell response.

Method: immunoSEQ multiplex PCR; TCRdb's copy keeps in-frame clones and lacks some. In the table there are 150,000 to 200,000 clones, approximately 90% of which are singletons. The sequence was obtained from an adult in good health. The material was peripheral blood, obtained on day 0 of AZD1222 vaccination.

The chain's CDR3 is CASSQGFERGLLEQYF. CDR3 coding DNA: TGTGCCAGCAGCCAAGGCTTTGAGCGGGGCCTTTTGGAGCAGTACTTC. This rearrangement joins TRBV4-2 to TRBJ2-7; TRBD2 matches at 7 bases. There are 16 residues in the CDR3. Germline CDR1 is LGHNA and CDR2 is YNFKEQ. J gave up 7 bases and V 1 base, and 13 bases lay outside the gene matches.